This T cell receptor (beta chain) was captured in a study of cytomegalovirus exposure and HLA in healthy donors. The ends were cut back, 8 bases at V and 7 bases at J, with 14 bases in the middle. The CDR3 contains 11 residues. The germline V gene has CDR1 DFQATT and CDR2 SNEGSKA (reference sequence). In the PCR, 60 Vbeta and 13 Jbeta primers were used. Libraries were prepared by immunoSEQ multiplex PCR; TCRdb keeps only in-frame clonotypes and omits some of them. This table holds tens of thousands of clones. This chain connects TRBV20-1 to TRBJ2-5, with TRBD2 as a possible D gene (5 bases). This receptor was taken from a female donor in good health and CMV-seropositive. Sequencing was performed on PBMCs. CDR3 loop: CSYGLRGTQYF. In DNA, the CDR3 is TGCAGTTACGGGCTTCGGGGGACCCAGTACTTC.